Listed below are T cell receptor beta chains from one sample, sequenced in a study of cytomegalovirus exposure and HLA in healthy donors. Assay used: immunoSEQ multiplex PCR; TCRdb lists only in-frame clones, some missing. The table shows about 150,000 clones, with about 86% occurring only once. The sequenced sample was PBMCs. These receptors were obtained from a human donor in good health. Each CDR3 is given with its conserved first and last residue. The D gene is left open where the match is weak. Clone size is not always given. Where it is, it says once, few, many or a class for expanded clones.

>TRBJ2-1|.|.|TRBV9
CASSRDSSYNEQFF
TGTGCCAGCAGCCGCGACAGCTCCTACAATGAGCAGTTCTTC
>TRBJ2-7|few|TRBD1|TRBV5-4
CASSRRGQGWEQYF
TGTGCCAGCAGCCGACGGGGACAGGGATGGGAGCAGTACTTC
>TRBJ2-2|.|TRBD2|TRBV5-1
CASSLELREYGKGELFF
TGCGCCAGCAGCTTGGAACTGCGGGAGTATGGTAAAGGGGAGCTGTTTTTT
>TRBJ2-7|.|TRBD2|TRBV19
CASSKRGLDYEQYF
TGTGCCAGTAGTAAGCGGGGGCTCGACTACGAGCAGTACTTC
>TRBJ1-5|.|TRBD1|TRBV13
CASSLGTGRQPQHF
TGTGCCAGCAGCTTAGGGACAGGGAGACAGCCCCAGCATTTT
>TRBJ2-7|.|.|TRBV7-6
CASSLDLGVSYEQYF
TGTGCCAGCAGCTTAGATTTAGGGGTATCCTACGAGCAGTACTTC
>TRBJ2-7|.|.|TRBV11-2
CASSRYEQYF
TGTGCCAGCAGCCGCTACGAGCAGTACTTC
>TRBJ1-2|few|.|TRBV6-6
CASSYMEGYTF
TGTGCCAGCAGTTATATGGAGGGCTACACCTTC
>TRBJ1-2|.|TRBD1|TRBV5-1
CASKLQGAPNYGYTF
TGCGCCAGCAAACTACAGGGGGCGCCGAACTATGGCTACACCTTC
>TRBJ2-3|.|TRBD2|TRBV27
CASSLVGLAGVGTDTQYF
TGTGCCAGCAGTTTGGTGGGACTAGCGGGAGTAGGCACAGATACGCAGTATTTT
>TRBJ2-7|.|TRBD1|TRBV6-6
CASSYTGTGTYEQYF
TGTGCCAGCAGTTACACCGGGACAGGGACCTACGAGCAGTACTTC
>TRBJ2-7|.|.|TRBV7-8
CASSFNSLGSYEQYF
TGTGCCAGCAGCTTTAACAGTTTGGGCTCCTACGAGCAGTACTTC
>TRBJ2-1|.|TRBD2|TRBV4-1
CASSPYPAGSVNEQFF
TGCGCCAGCAGCCCCTATCCAGCGGGATCGGTCAATGAGCAGTTCTTC